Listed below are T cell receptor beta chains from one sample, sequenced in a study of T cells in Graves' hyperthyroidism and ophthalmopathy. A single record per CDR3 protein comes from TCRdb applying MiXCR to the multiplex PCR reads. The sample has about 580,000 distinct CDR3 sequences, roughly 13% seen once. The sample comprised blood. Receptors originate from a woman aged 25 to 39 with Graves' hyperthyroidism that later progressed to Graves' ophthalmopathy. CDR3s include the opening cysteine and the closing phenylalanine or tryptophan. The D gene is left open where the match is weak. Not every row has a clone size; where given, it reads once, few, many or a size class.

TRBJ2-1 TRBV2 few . TGTGCCAGCAGTGTGCTAGAGTCCGGTGAGCAGTTCTTC CASSVLESGEQFF
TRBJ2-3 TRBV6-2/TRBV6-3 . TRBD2 TGTGCCAGCAGTTACCACCCGGGAGGGCCCACAGATACGCAGTATTTT CASSYHPGGPTDTQYF
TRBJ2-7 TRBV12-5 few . TGTGCTAGTGCTCCCTCGGGGGACAGCTCCTACGAGCAGTACTTC CASAPSGDSSYEQYF
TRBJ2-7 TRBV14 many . TGTGCCAGCAGCCAGGCGCGGAGGAGCTCCTACGAGCAGTACTTC CASSQARRSSYEQYF
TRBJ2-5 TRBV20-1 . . TGCAGTGCCGCCTTCGGGAGAGTCGAAGAGACCCAGTACTTC CSAAFGRVEETQYF
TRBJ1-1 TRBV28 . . TGTGCCAGCAGTTTAGGGGTAGGAGGTAACACTGAAGCTTTCTTT CASSLGVGGNTEAFF
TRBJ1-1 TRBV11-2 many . TGTGCCAGCAGCTTAGCTGAGGGGGGGATGAACACTGAAGCTTTCTTT CASSLAEGGMNTEAFF
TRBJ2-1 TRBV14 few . TGTGCCAGCAGCCAAGGTGGTGGGGGCGCAAGCAATGAGCAGTTCTTC CASSQGGGGASNEQFF
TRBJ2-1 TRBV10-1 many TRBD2 TGCGCCAGCTTGGAGCGGGAGAATGAGAATGAGCAGTTCTTC CASLERENENEQFF
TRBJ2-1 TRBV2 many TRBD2 TGTGCCAGCAGTGAAGAGGCGGGAGAGAGTGAGCAGTTCTTC CASSEEAGESEQFF
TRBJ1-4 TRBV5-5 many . TGTGCCAGCAGCTGGGACGCAACTAATGAAAAACTGTTTTTT CASSWDATNEKLFF
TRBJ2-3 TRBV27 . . TGTGCCAGCAGTCCAGGGGGGGCGGGTGCAGATACGCAGTATTTT CASSPGGAGADTQYF
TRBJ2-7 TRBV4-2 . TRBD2 TGTGCCAGCAGCCAAGATGAAGGGACTAGCGGGATATCCTACGAGCAGTACTTC CASSQDEGTSGISYEQYF
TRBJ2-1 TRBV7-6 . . TGTGCCAGCAGCTTAAGATACGTAGGAGACAATGAGCAGTTCTTC CASSLRYVGDNEQFF
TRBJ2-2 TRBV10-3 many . TGTGCCACAAGGGAGCAAACTGCGAACACCGGGGAGCTGTTTTTT CATREQTANTGELFF